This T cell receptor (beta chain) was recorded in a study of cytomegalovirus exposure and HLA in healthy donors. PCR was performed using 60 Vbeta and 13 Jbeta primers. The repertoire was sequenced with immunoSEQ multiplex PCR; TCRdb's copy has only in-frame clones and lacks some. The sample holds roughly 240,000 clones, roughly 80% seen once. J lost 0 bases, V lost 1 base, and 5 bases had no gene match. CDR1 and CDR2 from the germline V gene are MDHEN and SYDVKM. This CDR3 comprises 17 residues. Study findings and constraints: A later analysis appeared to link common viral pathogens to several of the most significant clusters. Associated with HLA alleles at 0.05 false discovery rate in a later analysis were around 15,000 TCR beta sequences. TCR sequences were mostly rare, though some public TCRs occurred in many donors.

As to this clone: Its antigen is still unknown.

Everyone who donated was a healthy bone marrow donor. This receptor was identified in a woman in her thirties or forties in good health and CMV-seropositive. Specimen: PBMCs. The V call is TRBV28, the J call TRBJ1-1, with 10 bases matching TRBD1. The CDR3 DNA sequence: TGTGCCAGCAGTTTATTTGGGGACAGGGGACTGAACACTGAAGCTTTCTTT. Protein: CASSLFGDRGLNTEAFF.